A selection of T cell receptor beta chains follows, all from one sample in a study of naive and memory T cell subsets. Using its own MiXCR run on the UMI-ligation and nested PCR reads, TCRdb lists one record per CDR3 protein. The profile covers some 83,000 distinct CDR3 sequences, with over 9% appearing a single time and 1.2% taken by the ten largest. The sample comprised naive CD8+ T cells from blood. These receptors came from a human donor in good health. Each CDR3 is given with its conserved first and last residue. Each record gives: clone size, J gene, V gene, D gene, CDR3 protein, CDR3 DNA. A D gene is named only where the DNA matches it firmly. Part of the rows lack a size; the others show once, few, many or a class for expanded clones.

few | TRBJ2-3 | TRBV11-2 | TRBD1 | CASSLTWTGSTDTQYF | TGTGCCAGCAGCCTTACTTGGACAGGGAGCACAGATACGCAGTATTTT
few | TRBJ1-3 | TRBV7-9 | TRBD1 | CASSGQGPHSGNTIYF | TGTGCCAGCAGCGGACAGGGACCGCACTCTGGAAACACCATATATTTT
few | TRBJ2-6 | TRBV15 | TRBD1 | CATSTNRQGNSGANVLTF | TGTGCCACCAGCACCAACCGACAGGGGAACTCTGGGGCCAACGTCCTGACTTTC
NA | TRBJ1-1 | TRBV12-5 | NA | CASGSVQGWNTEAFF | TGTGCTAGTGGTTCCGTACAGGGCTGGAACACTGAAGCTTTCTTT
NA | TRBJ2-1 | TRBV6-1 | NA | CAGGGFDEQFF | TGTGCCGGAGGAGGGTTCGATGAGCAGTTCTTC
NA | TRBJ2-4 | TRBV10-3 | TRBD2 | CAISEYVAGPHKNIQYF | TGTGCCATCAGTGAGTATGTAGCGGGGCCGCACAAAAACATTCAGTACTTC
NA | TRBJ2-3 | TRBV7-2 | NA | CASSPLSRTTDTQYF | TGTGCCAGCAGCCCTTTAAGTAGAACCACAGATACGCAGTATTTT
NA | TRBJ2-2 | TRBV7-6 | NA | CASSLGPGGANTGELFF | TGTGCCAGCAGCTTAGGTCCGGGCGGGGCGAACACCGGGGAGCTGTTTTTT
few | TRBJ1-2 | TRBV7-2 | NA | CASRSGTNYGYTF | TGTGCCAGCAGATCTGGGACTAACTATGGCTACACCTTC
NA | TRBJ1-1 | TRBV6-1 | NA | CASSPGYTEAFF | TGTGCCAGCAGCCCGGGGTACACTGAAGCTTTCTTT
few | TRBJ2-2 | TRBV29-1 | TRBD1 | CSVAGGWSTGELFF | TGCAGCGTTGCAGGGGGATGGAGCACCGGGGAGCTGTTTTTT
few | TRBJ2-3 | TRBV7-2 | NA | CASSNRGADTQYF | TGTGCCAGCAGTAACAGAGGCGCAGATACGCAGTATTTT
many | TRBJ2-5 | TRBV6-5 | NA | CASSYGGTQETQYF | TGTGCCAGCAGTTACGGAGGAACTCAAGAGACCCAGTACTTC
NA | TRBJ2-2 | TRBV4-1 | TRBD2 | CASSPRAGADTGELFF | TGCGCCAGCAGCCCAAGGGCGGGAGCGGACACCGGGGAGCTGTTTTTT
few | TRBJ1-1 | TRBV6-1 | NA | CASSASKGGAVTEAFF | TGTGCCAGCAGTGCCTCGAAAGGGGGGGCAGTGACTGAAGCTTTCTTT
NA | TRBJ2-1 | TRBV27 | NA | CASSLSSCSHEQFF | TGTGCCAGCAGTTTATCAAGCTGTTCCCATGAGCAGTTCTTC
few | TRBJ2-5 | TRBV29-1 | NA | CSVEARLETQYF | TGCAGCGTTGAAGCCAGGTTGGAGACCCAGTACTTC
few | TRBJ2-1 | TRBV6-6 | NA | CASSYRPYNEQFF | TGTGCCAGCAGTTACAGGCCTTACAATGAGCAGTTCTTC
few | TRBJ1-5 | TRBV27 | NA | CASRPAERGGTQHF | TGTGCCAGCAGACCCGCGGAGCGGGGGGGGACCCAGCATTTT
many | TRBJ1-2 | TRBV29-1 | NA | CSVETDYGYTF | TGCAGCGTTGAAACAGACTATGGCTACACCTTC